Below are 7 T cell receptor beta chains sequenced from a single sample in a study of Ad26.COV2.S vaccination and SARS-CoV-2 variants. TCRdb's copy holds only in-frame clones and misses some; the assay was immunoSEQ multiplex PCR. The sample yields some 640,000 clones, 70% to 90% seen once. Treatment here: some 19 received Ad26.COV2.S at low or high dose, single or two shots; about 5 received placebo; per-sample allocation not given. Material that was analyzed had been drawn on day 63 after the first vaccine or placebo injection. Material: peripheral blood, obtained in a trial of Ad26.COV2.S vaccine versus placebo. The source of these receptors is a person aged 18-60 years who received the Ad26.COV2.S COVID-19 vaccine or a placebo.

The chain combines TRBV24-1 with TRBJ2-1; D unclear. The CDR3 loop spans 14 amino acids. V shed 3 bases and J shed 5 bases, with 10 bases lying between them. Germline lookup yields CDR1 KGHDR and CDR2 SFDVKD. Written as DNA, the CDR3 is TGTGCCACCAGTGATCCGGGTTGGCACAATGAGCAGTTCTTC. Translated, it gives CATSDPGWHNEQFF.

Here the CDR3 reads CASTYSGGANYGYTF. The CDR3 nucleotides are TGTGCCAGTACCTATTCTGGGGGAGCCAACTATGGCTACACCTTC. The chain employs TRBV19 and TRBJ1-2; tentative D call: TRBD1 (5 bases). V lost 7 bases and J lost 2, with 17 bases in between. The germline CDR1 and CDR2 sequences are LNHDA and SQIVND (reference sequence). The CDR3 covers 15 residues.

A remark on this clone: Within the sample, other DNA sequences also encode this same CDR3. The gene calls are TRBV5-1 and TRBJ1-3; 10 bases align to TRBD1. This CDR3 has 15 amino acids. V was clipped by 2 bases and J by 2 bases; unmatched bases: 1. CDR1 and CDR2 (germline): SGHRS, YFSETQ. The CDR3 sequence is CASSLGQGAGNTIYF. The DNA for the CDR3 is TGCGCCAGCAGCTTAGGACAGGGGGCTGGAAACACCATATATTTT.

This clone was picked up a small number of times. The chain has TRBV19 and TRBJ2-4; D remains unclear. Germline V CDR1 and CDR2: LNHDA, SQIVND (reference sequence). The length of the CDR3 is 13 residues. With 8 bases removed from V and 6 bases from J, the gap between germline ends came to 14 bases. CDR3 sequence (DNA): TGTGCCAGTGATTCCGGACCTCCAAACATTCAGTACTTC. Its protein product is CASDSGPPNIQYF.

V and J are TRBV20-1 and TRBJ1-1; D gene unclear. Germline lookup yields CDR1 DFQATT and CDR2 SNEGSKA (reference sequence). The CDR3 contains 11 residues. V was pared by 7 bases and J by 0 bases, with 6 bases between. CDR3: CSGPMNTEAFF. In DNA form, the CDR3 reads TGCAGTGGGCCGATGAACACTGAAGCTTTCTTT.

CDR3: CSVGRGVGGNTEAFF. CDR3 coding DNA: TGCAGCGTTGGGAGAGGAGTCGGGGGGAACACTGAAGCTTTCTTT. The genes are TRBV29-1 and TRBJ1-1; D might be TRBD1 (5 bases). The germline V gene encodes CDR1 SQVTM and CDR2 ANQGSEA. The CDR3 runs to 15 residues. Deletions cut 4 bases from V and 1 base from J, with 16 bases between. The full variable domain, its missing parts supplied by reference TRBV29-1 and TRBJ1-1, is SAVISQKPSRDICQRGTSLTIQCQVDSQVTMMFWYRQQPGQSLTLIATANQGSEATYESGFVIDKFPISRPNLTFSTLTVSNMSPEDSSIYLCSVGRGVGGNTEAFFGQGTRLTVV.

This clone was picked up one time. V usage is TRBV5-8 and J usage is TRBJ1-4; the D gene is possibly TRBD1 (5 bases). There are 15 residues in the CDR3. Trimming shortened V by 3 bases and J by 4 bases, and 13 bases separated the two germline ends. Looked up from germline, CDR1 is SGHTS and CDR2 is YDEGEE. CDR3 residues: CASSSGRMLNEKLFF. CDR3 nucleotides: TGTGCCAGCAGCTCAGGGCGCATGCTTAATGAAAAACTGTTTTTT.